These 29 T cell receptor beta chains came from one sample sequenced in a study of shared clonotypes between healthy human individuals. The data were produced by immunoSEQ multiplex PCR, yet TCRdb's version contains in-frame clones alone and is incomplete. The data hold 2.5 million or so clones, with approximately 90% observed a single time. Sequencing was performed on naive CD4+ T cells sorted from blood. The subset denotes: CD45RA+ positively selected. All receptors come from a man aged 18 to 29 in good health.

The chain links TRBV9 to TRBJ2-2, with D possibly being TRBD1 (6 bases). Trimming removed 3 bases from V and 5 bases from J, with 17 bases in between. The CDR3 is 16 residues long. CDR1 and CDR2 (germline): SGDLS, YYNGEE. The CDR3 reads CASSGRTVRETGELFF. DNA of the CDR3: TGTGCCAGCAGCGGGAGGACAGTGAGGGAGACCGGGGAGCTGTTTTTT.

The chain couples TRBV18 to TRBJ2-7; 10 bases map to TRBD1. J was trimmed by 6 bases and V by 3 bases; bases with no gene match: 2. CDR1 and CDR2 from the germline V gene are KGHSH and LQKENI. The CDR3 covers 13 residues. Here the CDR3 reads CASSPGDRGEQYF. In nucleotides, the CDR3 is TGTGCCAGCTCACCGGGGGACAGGGGCGAGCAGTACTTC.

The chain carries TRBV9 and TRBJ2-5; TRBD2 matches 10 bases. CDR3 length: 15 residues. V was clipped by 4 bases and J by 7 bases; unmatched bases: 10. CDR1 SGDLS and CDR2 YYNGEE come from the germline V gene. CDR3 loop: CASSSMVAGGGTQYF. The CDR3 bases are TGTGCCAGCAGCTCCATGGTAGCGGGGGGCGGGACCCAGTACTTC.

This clone was recorded only once. The chain combines TRBV11-2 with TRBJ1-2; 9 bases align to TRBD1. The V segment lost 0 bases and the J segment 4 bases; nucleotides outside the gene matches: 3. The length of the CDR3 is 15 residues. The germline V gene encodes CDR1 SGHAT and CDR2 FQNNGV. CDR3 residues: CASSLEWDRAYGYTF. For the CDR3, the DNA is TGTGCCAGCAGCTTAGAATGGGACAGGGCCTATGGCTACACCTTC.

The chain recombines TRBV30 with TRBJ1-5; D gene unclear. In germline, CDR1 is GTSNPN, CDR2 SVGIG (reference sequence). With 5 bases removed from V and 4 bases from J, the gap between germline ends came to 15 bases. This CDR3 comprises 14 residues. CDR3 in amino acids: CAWAAIDHNQPQHF. The CDR3 DNA sequence: TGTGCCTGGGCTGCGATAGATCATAATCAGCCCCAGCATTTT.

This chain uses TRBV30 with TRBJ2-2; no clear D. This CDR3 is built from 15 residues. Trimming shortened V by 0 bases and J by 0 bases, and 8 bases separated the two germline ends. CDR1 and CDR2 (germline): GTSNPN, SVGIG (reference sequence). In DNA form, the CDR3 reads TGTGCCTGGAGTGTACGACAACCGAACACCGGGGAGCTGTTTTTT. This codes for CAWSVRQPNTGELFF.

The chain carries TRBV9 and TRBJ2-1; the match to TRBD2 covers 11 bases. V dropped 5 bases and J dropped 5; count of bases not matched to a gene: 6. Germline-derived CDR1 and CDR2 are SGDLS and YYNGEE. This CDR3 is built from 15 residues. The CDR3 DNA reads TGTGCCAGCAGTCGGACTAGCGGGTCTCACAATGAGCAGTTCTTC. Translating it yields CASSRTSGSHNEQFF.

The chain combines TRBV23-1 with TRBJ1-2; D is perhaps TRBD1 (5 bases). TRBV23-1 is an open reading frame, and its role is uncertain. CDR3 length equals 14 residues. The V end lost 3 bases, the J end lost 5 bases, and 13 bases lay between the germline ends. This chain's CDR3 is CASSQTEGSYGYTF. CDR3 bases: TGCGCCAGCAGTCAGACAGAGGGGTCATATGGCTACACCTTC.

This chain connects TRBV6-5 to TRBJ1-5; D remains unclear. The CDR3 consists of 14 residues. The V gene's germline CDR1 is MNHEY and CDR2 SVGAGI. V shed 2 bases and J shed 9 bases, with 14 bases lying between them. The CDR3 reads CASSYGQNELPQHF. The CDR3 DNA reads TGTGCCAGCAGTTACGGGCAGAATGAACTGCCCCAGCATTTT.

This rearrangement joins TRBV5-1 to TRBJ1-4, with a possible D match to TRBD1 (6 bases). The germline V and J ends were trimmed by 9 bases and 6 bases, with 15 bases remaining between them. Germline V gene sequence: CDR1 SGHRS, CDR2 YFSETQ. This CDR3 spans 13 amino acids. CDR3 protein: CATKDSGDEKLFF. In DNA form, the CDR3 reads TGCGCCACAAAGGACAGTGGGGATGAAAAACTGTTTTTT.

This clone was counted a single time. Additional DNA sequences in this sample encode the identical CDR3. V is TRBV30 and J is TRBJ1-1, with a weak D call TRBD1 (5 bases). In germline, CDR1 is GTSNPN, CDR2 SVGIG (reference sequence). This CDR3 has 13 amino acids. Trimming stripped 5 bases from V and 0 bases from J, with 10 bases between. The CDR3 DNA reads as TGTGCCTGGTCCCGGGGGGTGAACACTGAAGCTTTCTTT. Translating gives CAWSRGVNTEAFF.

The chain carries TRBV6-5 and TRBJ1-6; 9 nucleotides align to TRBD1. This CDR3 region has 15 residues. CDR1 MNHEY and CDR2 SVGAGI come from the germline V gene. V lost 2 bases to trimming and J lost 15 bases; unmatched junction nucleotides: 11. The CDR3 DNA reads TGTGCCAGCAGTTACGGGGGACAGGGAGAGGGGAACCTCCACTTT. Translation: CASSYGGQGEGNLHF.

The J gene is TRBJ1-5, the V gene TRBV6-1; D might be TRBD1 (6 bases). There are 15 residues in the CDR3. Trimming removed 7 bases from V and 11 bases from J, with 24 bases in between. CDR1 and CDR2 from the germline V gene are MNHNS and SASEGT. The CDR3 loop reads CASTQRGEWGLAQHF. CDR3 nucleotides: TGTGCCAGCACCCAAAGGGGGGAATGGGGGCTGGCCCAGCATTTT.

This chain joins TRBV7-2 and TRBJ2-1, with D unclear. Trimming removed 3 bases from V and 8 bases from J, with 5 bases in between. The length of the CDR3 is 11 residues. CDR1 and CDR2 from the germline V gene are SGHTA and FQGNSA. The CDR3 here is CASSFAYEQFF. CDR3 in DNA: TGTGCCAGCAGCTTCGCCTATGAGCAGTTCTTC.

This clone appeared a few times. Within the sample, other DNA sequences also encode this same CDR3. The rearrangement joins TRBV7-2 to TRBJ1-6; 8 bases fit TRBD1. Looked up from germline, CDR1 is SGHTA and CDR2 is FQGNSA. This CDR3 is 15 amino acids long. The V segment lost 1 base and the J segment 10 bases; nucleotides outside the gene matches: 6. The CDR3: CASSLGAGGGSPLHF. CDR3 DNA: TGTGCCAGCAGCTTAGGGGCAGGGGGCGGCTCACCCCTCCACTTT.

The J gene is TRBJ2-7, the V gene TRBV6-6, with 8 positions matching TRBD1. Germline V lookup: CDR1 MNHNY, CDR2 SVGAGI (reference sequence). Trimming at V came to 6 bases and at J to 4 bases, leaving 11 bases not matched to a gene. The CDR3 has 15 residues. The DNA for the CDR3 is TGTGCCAGCAGCGCAGGCCCGACAGGGGTGTACGAGCAGTACTTC. This codes for CASSAGPTGVYEQYF.

The chain combines TRBV5-1 with TRBJ2-1; 7 bases align to TRBD1. The CDR3 totals 15 residues. Germline lookup yields CDR1 SGHRS and CDR2 YFSETQ. V gave up 2 bases and J gave up 5 bases; unmatched junction bases: 7. CDR3 nucleotides: TGCGCCAGCAGCTTTGAGGGGGCGAGGGACAATGAGCAGTTCTTC. It yields the protein CASSFEGARDNEQFF.

With respect to this clone: Other DNA variants within this sample encode the same CDR3. The rearrangement joins TRBV19 to TRBJ2-7; TRBD1 matches at 7 bases. The germline CDR1 and CDR2 sequences are LNHDA and SQIVND (reference sequence). V trimming: 6 bases; J trimming: 0 bases; junction bases outside the gene matches: 2. CDR3 length: 13 amino acids. The CDR3, as DNA: TGTGCCAGTAGGAGGACAGGCTCCTACGAGCAGTACTTC. Amino acid sequence: CASRRTGSYEQYF. Filled out from reference TRBV19 and TRBJ2-7, the complete variable domain reads DGGITQSPKYLFRKEGQNVTLSCEQNLNHDAMYWYRQDPGQGLRLIYYSQIVNDFQKGDIAEGYSVSREKKESFPLTVTSAQKNPTAFYLCASRRTGSYEQYFGPGTRLTVT.

The chain recombines TRBV28 with TRBJ1-6; D remains unclear. The CDR3 runs 15 residues. The V end lost 4 bases, the J end lost 1 base, and 8 bases lay between the germline ends. Germline V gene data show CDR1 as MDHEN and CDR2 as SYDVKM. The CDR3 loop reads CASSSRGSYNSPLHF. DNA for the CDR3: TGTGCCAGCAGTTCCCGGGGATCCTATAATTCACCCCTCCACTTT.

V and J are TRBV6-5 and TRBJ2-2; D is uncertain. Germline V gene sequence: CDR1 MNHEY, CDR2 SVGAGI. Deletions cut 1 base from V and 2 bases from J, with 8 bases between. This CDR3 has 15 residues. CDR3 in DNA: TGTGCCAGCAGTTACTACGGAACCAACACCGGGGAGCTGTTTTTT. Protein: CASSYYGTNTGELFF.

This clone was counted a few times. This chain connects TRBV30 to TRBJ1-4, with 7 positions matching TRBD1. The J segment lost 1 base and the V segment lost 4 bases, leaving 0 bases of the junction unmatched. CDR3 length: 13 residues. The germline V gene encodes CDR1 GTSNPN and CDR2 SVGIG (reference sequence). CDR3 DNA sequence: TGTGCCTGGACAGGGGGAACTAATGAAAAACTGTTTTTT. It is translated as CAWTGGTNEKLFF.

Concerning this clone: One junction end does not reproduce the germline sequence, and a read error may be involved. This sample also contains other DNA sequences that code for the same CDR3. The chain recombines TRBV6-4 with TRBJ1-6; tentative D call: TRBD1 (5 bases). Germline V gives CDR1 MRHNA, CDR2 SNTAGT. There are 13 residues in the CDR3. CDR3 DNA sequence: TGTGCCAGCCGTGACAGTTATAATTCACCCCTCCACTTT. This sequence encodes CASRDSYNSPLHF.

This clone was observed a single time. The CDR3 region has the DNA TGTGCCAGCAGTGTCGGAGGCAGATCGGAAGGCTACACCTTC. Its translation is CASSVGGRSEGYTF. The gene calls are TRBV2 and TRBJ1-2; D unclear. In germline, CDR1 is SNHLY, CDR2 FYNNEI. V was trimmed by 4 bases and J by 8 bases, leaving 17 bases between them. The CDR3 contains 14 residues.

Written as DNA, the CDR3 is TGTGCCAGCAGTTACCGAACAGGGCGGGAGACCCAGTACTTC. Translating gives CASSYRTGRETQYF. The rearrangement uses TRBV6-5 and TRBJ2-5, with TRBD1 as a possible D gene (6 bases). Between the trimmed V and J ends, which lost 2 bases and 5 bases, there was a span of 12 bases. The germline V gene has CDR1 MNHEY and CDR2 SVGAGI. This CDR3 region has 14 residues.

The chain employs TRBV10-3 and TRBJ2-7, with TRBD1 matching over 9 bases. This CDR3 has 17 amino acids. Germline values: CDR1 ENHRY, CDR2 SYGVKD. Unmatched junction bases numbered 14, after V lost 6 bases and J lost 2 bases. The CDR3 loop reads CAIRTSGTGKLTYEQYF. The DNA for the CDR3 is TGTGCCATCAGAACCTCCGGGACAGGGAAGTTGACCTACGAGCAGTACTTC.

The rearrangement uses TRBV28 and TRBJ1-1, with D hard to call. The germline CDR1 and CDR2 sequences are MDHEN and SYDVKM. Trimming removed 4 bases from V and 3 bases from J, with 6 bases in between. This CDR3 has 12 residues. The CDR3 coding sequence is TGTGCCAGCAGTTGGAGCCACACTGAAGCTTTCTTT. Encoded protein: CASSWSHTEAFF.

V and J are TRBV6-6 and TRBJ2-1, with 12 bases identical to TRBD1. Germline trimming cut 7 bases from V and 6 bases from J; bases unmatched to any gene: 7. The CDR3 is 15 amino acids. Germline-derived CDR1 and CDR2 are MNHNY and SVGAGI (reference sequence). The CDR3 region is CASINGTGGRNEQFF. CDR3 in DNA: TGTGCCAGCATTAATGGGACAGGGGGCCGCAATGAGCAGTTCTTC.

The rearrangement links TRBV5-1 to TRBJ1-2; D is perhaps TRBD1 (5 bases). Trimming stripped 6 bases from V and 7 bases from J, with 19 bases between. CDR1 SGHRS and CDR2 YFSETQ come from the germline V gene. The CDR3 runs to 14 residues. CDR3 DNA sequence: TGCGCCAGCACCCTGGGGACGGCGGTTAGTGGCTACACCTTC. This codes for CASTLGTAVSGYTF.

This chain uses TRBV25-1 with TRBJ2-1; no clear D. From germline, CDR1 is MGHDK and CDR2 SYGVNS. Trimming cost V 3 bases and J 9 bases, with 12 bases left between them. The CDR3 is 13 amino acids. CDR3 sequence reads: CASSEPPVGEQFF. DNA for the CDR3: TGTGCCAGCAGTGAGCCCCCCGTGGGTGAGCAGTTCTTC.